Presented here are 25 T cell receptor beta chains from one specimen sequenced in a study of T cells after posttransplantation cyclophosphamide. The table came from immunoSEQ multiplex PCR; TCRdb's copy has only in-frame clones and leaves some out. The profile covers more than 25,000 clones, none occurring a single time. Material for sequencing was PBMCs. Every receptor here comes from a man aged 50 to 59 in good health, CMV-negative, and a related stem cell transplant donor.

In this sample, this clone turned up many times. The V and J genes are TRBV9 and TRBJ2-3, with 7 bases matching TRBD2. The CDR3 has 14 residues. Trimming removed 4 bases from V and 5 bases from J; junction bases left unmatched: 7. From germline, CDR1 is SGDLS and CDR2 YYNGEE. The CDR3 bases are TGTGCCAGCAGCCTGTCAACGGGGGGAGATACGCAGTATTTT. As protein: CASSLSTGGDTQYF.

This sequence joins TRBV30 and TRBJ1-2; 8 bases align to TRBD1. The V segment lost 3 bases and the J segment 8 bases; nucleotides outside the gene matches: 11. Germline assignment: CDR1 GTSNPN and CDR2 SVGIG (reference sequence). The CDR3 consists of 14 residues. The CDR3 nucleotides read TGTGCCTGGAGAATGGGACAGGCGGCTAGGGGCTACACCTTC. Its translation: CAWRMGQAARGYTF.

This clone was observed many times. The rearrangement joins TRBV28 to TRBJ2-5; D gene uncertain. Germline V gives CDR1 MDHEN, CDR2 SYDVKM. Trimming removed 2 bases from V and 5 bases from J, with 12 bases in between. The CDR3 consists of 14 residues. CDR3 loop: CASSLAAPGETQYF. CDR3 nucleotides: TGTGCCAGCAGTTTAGCGGCCCCCGGGGAGACCCAGTACTTC.

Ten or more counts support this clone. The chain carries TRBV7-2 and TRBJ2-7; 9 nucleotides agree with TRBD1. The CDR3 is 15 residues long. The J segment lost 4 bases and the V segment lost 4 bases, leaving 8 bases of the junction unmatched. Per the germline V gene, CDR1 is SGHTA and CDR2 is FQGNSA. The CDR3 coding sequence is TGTGCCAGCAGCTCCTCCGGGACAGGGTGGTACGAGCAGTACTTC. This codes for CASSSSGTGWYEQYF.

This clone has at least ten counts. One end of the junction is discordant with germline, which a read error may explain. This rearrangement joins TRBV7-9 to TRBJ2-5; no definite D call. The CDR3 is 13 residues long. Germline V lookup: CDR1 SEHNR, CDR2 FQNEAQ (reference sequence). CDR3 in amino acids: CAGSLAAQETQYF. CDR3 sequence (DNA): TGTGCCGGCAGCTTGGCGGCCCAAGAGACCCAGTACTTC.

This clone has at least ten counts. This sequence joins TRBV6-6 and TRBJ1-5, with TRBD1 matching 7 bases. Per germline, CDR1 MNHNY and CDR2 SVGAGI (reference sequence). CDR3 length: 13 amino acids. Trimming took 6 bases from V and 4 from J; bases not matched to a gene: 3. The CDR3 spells CASSGTENQPQHF. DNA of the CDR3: TGTGCCAGCAGCGGGACAGAAAATCAGCCCCAGCATTTT.

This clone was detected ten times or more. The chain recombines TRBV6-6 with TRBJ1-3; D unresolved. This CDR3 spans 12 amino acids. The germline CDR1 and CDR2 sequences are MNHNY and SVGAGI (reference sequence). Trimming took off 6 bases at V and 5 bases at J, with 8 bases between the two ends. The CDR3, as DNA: TGTGCCAGCAGCCGTCCCCGAAACACCATATATTTT. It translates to CASSRPRNTIYF.

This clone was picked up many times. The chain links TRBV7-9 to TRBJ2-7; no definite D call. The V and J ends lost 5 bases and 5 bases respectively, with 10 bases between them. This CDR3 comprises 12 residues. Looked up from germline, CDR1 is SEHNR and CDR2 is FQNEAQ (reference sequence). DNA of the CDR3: TGTGCCAGCAGCAGTCCCGCGGACGAGCAGTACTTC. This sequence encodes CASSSPADEQYF.

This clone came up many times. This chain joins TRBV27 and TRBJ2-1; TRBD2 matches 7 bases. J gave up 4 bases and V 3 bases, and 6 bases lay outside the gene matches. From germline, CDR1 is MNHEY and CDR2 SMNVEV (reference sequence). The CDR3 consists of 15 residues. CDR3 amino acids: CASSLSSSGYNEQFF. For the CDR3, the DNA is TGTGCCAGCAGTTTGTCGTCTAGCGGATACAATGAGCAGTTCTTC.

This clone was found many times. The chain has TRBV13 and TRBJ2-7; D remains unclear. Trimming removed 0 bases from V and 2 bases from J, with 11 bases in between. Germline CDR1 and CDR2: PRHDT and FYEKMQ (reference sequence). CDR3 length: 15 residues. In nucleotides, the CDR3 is TGTGCCAGCAGCTTAGGCTTGCCTCAGACCTACGAGCAGTACTTC. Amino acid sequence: CASSLGLPQTYEQYF.

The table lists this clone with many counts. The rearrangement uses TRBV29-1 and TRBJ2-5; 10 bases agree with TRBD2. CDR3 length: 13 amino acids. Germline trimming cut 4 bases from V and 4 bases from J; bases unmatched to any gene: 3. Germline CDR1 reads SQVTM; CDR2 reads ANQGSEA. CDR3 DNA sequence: TGCAGCGTTGGAGCGGGAGGGGGAGAGACCCAGTACTTC. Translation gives CSVGAGGGETQYF.

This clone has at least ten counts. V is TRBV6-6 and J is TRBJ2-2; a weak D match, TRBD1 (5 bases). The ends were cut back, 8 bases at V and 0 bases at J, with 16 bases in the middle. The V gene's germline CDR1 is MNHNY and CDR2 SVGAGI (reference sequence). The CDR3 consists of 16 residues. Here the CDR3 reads CASRSDNLPNTGELFF. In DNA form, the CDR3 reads TGTGCCAGCCGATCGGACAACTTACCGAACACCGGGGAGCTGTTTTTT.

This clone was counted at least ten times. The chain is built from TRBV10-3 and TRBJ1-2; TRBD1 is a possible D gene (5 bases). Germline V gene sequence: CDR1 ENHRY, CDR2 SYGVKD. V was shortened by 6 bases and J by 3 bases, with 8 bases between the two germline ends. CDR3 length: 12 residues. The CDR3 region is CAIRDSHYGYTF. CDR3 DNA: TGTGCCATCAGAGACAGCCACTATGGCTACACCTTC.

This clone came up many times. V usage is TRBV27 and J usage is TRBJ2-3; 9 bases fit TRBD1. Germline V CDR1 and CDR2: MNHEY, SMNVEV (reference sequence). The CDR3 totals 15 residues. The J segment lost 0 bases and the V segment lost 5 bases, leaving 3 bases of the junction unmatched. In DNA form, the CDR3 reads TGTGCCAGCAGTAAACAGGGGGCTAGCACAGATACGCAGTATTTT. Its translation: CASSKQGASTDTQYF.

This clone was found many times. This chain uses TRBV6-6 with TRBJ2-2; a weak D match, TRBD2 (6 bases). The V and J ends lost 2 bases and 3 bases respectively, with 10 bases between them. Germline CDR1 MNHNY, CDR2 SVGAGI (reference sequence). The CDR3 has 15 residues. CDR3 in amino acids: CASSYLPSDTGELFF. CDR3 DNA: TGTGCCAGCAGTTACCTGCCTAGCGACACCGGGGAGCTGTTTTTT.

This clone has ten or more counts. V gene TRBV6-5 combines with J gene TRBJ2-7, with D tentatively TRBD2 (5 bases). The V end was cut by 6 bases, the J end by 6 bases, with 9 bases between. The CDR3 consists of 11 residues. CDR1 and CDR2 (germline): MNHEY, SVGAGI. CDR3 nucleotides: TGTGCCAGCAGGCTAGGACTCGAGCAGTACTTC. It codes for CASRLGLEQYF.

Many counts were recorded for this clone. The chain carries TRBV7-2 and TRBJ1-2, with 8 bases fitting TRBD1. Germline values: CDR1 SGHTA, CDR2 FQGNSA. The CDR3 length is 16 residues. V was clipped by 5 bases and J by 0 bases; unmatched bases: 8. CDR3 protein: CASSLSRDRSNYGYTF. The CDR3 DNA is TGTGCCAGCAGCCTTTCCCGGGACAGGTCTAACTATGGCTACACCTTC.

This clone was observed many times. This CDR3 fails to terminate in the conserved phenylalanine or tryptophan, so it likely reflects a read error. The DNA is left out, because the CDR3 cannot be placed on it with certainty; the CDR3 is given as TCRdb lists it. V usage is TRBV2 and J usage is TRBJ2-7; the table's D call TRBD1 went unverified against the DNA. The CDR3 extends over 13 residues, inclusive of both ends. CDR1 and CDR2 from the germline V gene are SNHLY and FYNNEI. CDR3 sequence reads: CASSQAGQGISLI.

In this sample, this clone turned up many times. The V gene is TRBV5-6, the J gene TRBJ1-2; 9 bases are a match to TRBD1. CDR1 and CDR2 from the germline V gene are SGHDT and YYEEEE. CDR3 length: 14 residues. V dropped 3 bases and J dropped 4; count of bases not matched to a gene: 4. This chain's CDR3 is CASSWDREGYGYTF. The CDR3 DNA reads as TGTGCCAGCAGCTGGGACAGGGAGGGCTATGGCTACACCTTC.

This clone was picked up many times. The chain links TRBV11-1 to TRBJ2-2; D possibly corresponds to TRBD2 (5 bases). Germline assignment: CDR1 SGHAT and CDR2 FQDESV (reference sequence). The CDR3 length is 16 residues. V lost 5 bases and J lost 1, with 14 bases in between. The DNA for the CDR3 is TGTGCCAGCAGCAGCGCTGACGGGAAGAACACCGGGGAGCTGTTTTTT. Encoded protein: CASSSADGKNTGELFF.

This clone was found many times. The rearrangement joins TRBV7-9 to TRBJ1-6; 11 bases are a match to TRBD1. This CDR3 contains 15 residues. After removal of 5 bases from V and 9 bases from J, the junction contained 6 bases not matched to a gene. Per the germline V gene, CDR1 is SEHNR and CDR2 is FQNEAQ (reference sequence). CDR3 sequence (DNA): TGTGCCAGCAGCCCGTCGGGACAGGGGGTTTCACCCCTCCACTTT. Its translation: CASSPSGQGVSPLHF.

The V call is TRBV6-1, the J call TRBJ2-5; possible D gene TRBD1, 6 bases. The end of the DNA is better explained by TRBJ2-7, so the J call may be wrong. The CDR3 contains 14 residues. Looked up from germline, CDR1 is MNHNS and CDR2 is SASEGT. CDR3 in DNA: TGTGCCAGCAGTGAAGCGCAGGGGCTCTACGAGCAGTACTTC. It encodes CASSEAQGLYEQYF.

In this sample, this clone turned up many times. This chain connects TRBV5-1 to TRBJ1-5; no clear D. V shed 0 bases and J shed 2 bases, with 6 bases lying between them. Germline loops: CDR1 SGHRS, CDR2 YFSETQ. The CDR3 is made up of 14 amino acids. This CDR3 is CASSLDLGNQPQHF. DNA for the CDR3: TGCGCCAGCAGCTTGGACTTGGGCAATCAGCCCCAGCATTTT.

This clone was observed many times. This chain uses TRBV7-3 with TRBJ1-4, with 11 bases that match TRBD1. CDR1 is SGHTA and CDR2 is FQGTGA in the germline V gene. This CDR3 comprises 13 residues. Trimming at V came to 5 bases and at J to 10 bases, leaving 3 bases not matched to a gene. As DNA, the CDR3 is TGTGCCAGCAGCCTAGGGACAGGGGGAAAACTGTTTTTT. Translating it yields CASSLGTGGKLFF.

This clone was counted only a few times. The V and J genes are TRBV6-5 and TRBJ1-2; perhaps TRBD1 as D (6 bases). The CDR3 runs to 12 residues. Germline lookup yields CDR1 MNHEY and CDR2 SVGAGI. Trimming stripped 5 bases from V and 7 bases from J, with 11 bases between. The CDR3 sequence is CASSQGGGGYTF. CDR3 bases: TGTGCCAGCAGTCAAGGGGGGGGTGGCTACACCTTC.